The source of this TCR beta chain is a study of identical twins. This clonotype was recorded a few times. The germline gives CDR1 MDHEN, CDR2 SYDVKM. This CDR3 has 14 amino acids. V was clipped by 6 bases and J by 4 bases, with 12 bases between them. One entry per CDR3 protein, called by TCRdb with MiXCR from the 5' RACE reads. This sample carries just under 550,000 distinct CDR3 sequences, roughly 15% of them seen once, and the ten largest clones take 0.44%. The same data also went into a second study, on yellow fever vaccine responses in identical twins. Per that study: Reportedly, twins' vaccine T cell responses looked partly convergent and partly personalized.

This receptor was taken from a woman younger than 35 in good health. This chain uses TRBV28 with TRBJ2-2; maybe TRBD1 (6 bases). Sequencing was carried out using CD4+ T cells sorted from blood. The CDR3 reads CASRPTGSTGELFF. The CDR3 DNA sequence: TGTGCCAGCAGGCCTACAGGGAGCACCGGGGAGCTGTTTTTT.